This T cell receptor beta chain was profiled in a study of blood T cell repertoires in COVID-19. On the study more broadly: Whether acute or convalescent, the COVID-19 samples came from the United States, Italy and Spain. PBMCs, B-cell-depleted T cells, or T cells were the source of the cDNA or gDNA that made up the material.

In the study's own analysis: Amplified reference gene primers provided the basis for estimating nucleated cell counts. The data were produced by immunoSEQ multiplex PCR, yet TCRdb's version contains in-frame clones alone and is incomplete. V and J calls and clone size come straight from that table; D and trimming were deduced from the DNA. The profile covers about 190,000 clones, with approximately 91% appearing a single time and 6.2% taken by the ten largest. CDR1 is KGHSH and CDR2 is LQKENI in the germline V gene. The CDR3 length is 16 residues. V was clipped by 3 bases and J by 3 bases; unmatched bases: 8.

This TCR came from a woman in her 40s who had recovered from COVID-19. The chain carries TRBV18 and TRBJ2-1; 7 bases map to TRBD2. The sequencing sample was made of peripheral blood. The CDR3: CASSPLSGGNYNEQFF. Here the CDR3 DNA reads TGTGCCAGCTCACCTTTGTCGGGAGGTAACTACAATGAGCAGTTCTTC.